This T cell receptor (beta chain) was recovered during a study of shared clonotypes between healthy human individuals (dated by TCRdb to about 2020). Study-wide context: The cohort included three men and two women between 18 and 49 years of age. Different laboratories and diverse techniques were used to prepare libraries and sequence TCR repertoires, to increase sequencing depth and limit assay-specific biases. For each donor, three plates each were used for CD4 naive and CD4 memory, two plates were used for CD8 naive, and one plate was used for CD8 memory. To estimate repertoire size and how much clonotypes are shared between individuals, the study performed deep sequencing of blood TCR repertoires from a handful of healthy adults. Per donor, leukapheresis produced somewhere between about 0.94 and 9.5 billion PBMCs.

The donors were healthy, HIV-negative adults with no recently reported acute infections or vaccinations. Only Caucasian adults living in Nashville, Tennessee, USA were represented among the donors. CD4+ T cells were enriched by magnetic negative selection, after which naive cells were positively selected on CD45RA and the negative fraction was taken as the memory subset. Blood was collected by leukapheresis, and PBMCs were isolated by Ficoll-Histopaque density gradient centrifugation and then cryopreserved in liquid nitrogen vapor phase. Analytical flow cytometry was used to check the purity and quantity of every magnetically sorted T cell population. Each sorted fraction had its genomic DNA isolated and then quantified by UV absorbance on a Nanodrop 2000c. From the cysteine through the phenylalanine, the CDR3 covers 12 amino acids. The only DNA kept is the CDR3, 36 bases in frame from the first base. From a lookup of the germline V gene, CDR1 and CDR2 are MNHNS and SASEGT. Relative to germline, V is 10 bases shorter and J is 4 bases shorter, with 13 bases between their ends.

A few counts support this clone. Its target antigen remains unknown. Per-base quality was not reported, and no clone a single base away is much larger than it. General study outcomes and caveats: Pairwise subsampling indicated that sequencing depth was expected to affect the degree of clonotype sharing among donors. Across a handful of donors, about 5.2% of naive CD4, 3% to 3.5% of naive CD8, roughly 2.3% of memory CD4, and under 0.45% of memory CD8 clonotypes were shared. Larger estimated clonotype richness was generally found for naive subsets than for memory subsets. The genetic and exposure-history diversity represented was limited by the small number of donors. Clonotypes shared by all four sorted-subset donors showed higher generation probabilities than non-shared clonotypes. Rarefaction of sorted-subset datasets indicated incomplete sequencing despite the large sequencing depth. Only blood was sampled, and tissue TCR repertoires likely differ from those in blood.

Using the deep immunoSEQ assay, TCR CDR3 regions were amplified from genomic DNA by multiplex PCR. Extracted genomic DNA from each cell subset was distributed evenly across all wells of several immunoSEQ 96-well plates, and each plate was treated as a replicate. For sorted subsets, 150 to 250 ng genomic DNA, equal to 25,000 to 35,000 T cell genomes, was loaded into each replicate PCR. The purified libraries were quantified using a Qubit 3.0 fluorometer, sized with a Bioanalyzer 2100, and then quantified again using the KAPA Library Quantification kit. Every immunoSEQ 96-well plate was sequenced on a separate single-read 150-cycle Illumina NextSeq 550 flow cell. The paper's processing steps were these. Because only junctional sequences without quality scores were contained in the immunoSEQ output, filtering matching that applied to full-length reads could not be performed. To assign V/J genes and CDR3, sequences were annotated against IMGT germline references using PyIR, a Python wrapper for IgBLAST v1.9. Reads with weak V/J assignments (E-value above 1e-6), missing CDR3, stop codons, out-of-frame junctions, or ambiguous translated residues were removed. V3J clonotypes were defined by identical inferred V gene, J gene, and CDR3 amino acid sequence. The percentage overlap between two repertoires was calculated by dividing the number of shared unique clonotypes by the size of the smaller repertoire. Richness of each repertoire was evaluated using RTK rarefaction, the Chao1 estimator, and Recon v2.1 estimates of unobserved clonotypes. OLGA was used to compute generation probabilities for all TCRbeta clonotypes that the gDNA method yielded from four donors. As stored in TCRdb, this immuneACCESS dataset retains in-frame rearrangements with V and J assigned. A fraction of the clones does not appear; measured against another copy, unresolved V genes explain less than half of the discrepancy, and the remainder lacks a known reason. V and J calls and clone size are as listed in that table; D and trimming were resolved from the DNA. In this sample the table shows some 980,000 clones, less than 85% of which occur a single time. Over 1.3% of the sample comes from the top ten.

The material sequenced was memory CD4+ T cells sorted from blood. Explained via the paper, the cell subset or site label denotes: CD45RA-negative fraction. The chain links TRBV6-1 with TRBJ1-1; the D region possibly corresponds to TRBD1 (6 bases align). The clonotype originates from a man younger than 30 in good health. The DNA sequence reads TGTGCCAACTACAGGGTAGGCACTGAAGCTTTCTTT. This encodes CANYRVGTEAFF.